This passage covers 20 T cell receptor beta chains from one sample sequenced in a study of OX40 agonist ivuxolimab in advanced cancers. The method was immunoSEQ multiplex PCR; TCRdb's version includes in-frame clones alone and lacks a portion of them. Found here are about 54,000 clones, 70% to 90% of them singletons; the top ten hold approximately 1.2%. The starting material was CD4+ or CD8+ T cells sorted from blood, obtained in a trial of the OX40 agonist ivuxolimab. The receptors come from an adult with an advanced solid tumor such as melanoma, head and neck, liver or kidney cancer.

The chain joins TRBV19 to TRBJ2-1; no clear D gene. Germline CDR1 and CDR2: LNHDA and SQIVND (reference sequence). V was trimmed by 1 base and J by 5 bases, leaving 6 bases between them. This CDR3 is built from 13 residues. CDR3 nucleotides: TGTGCCAGTAGTATAGGGCTTAACAATGAGCAGTTCTTC. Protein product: CASSIGLNNEQFF. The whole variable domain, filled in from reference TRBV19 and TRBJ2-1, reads DGGITQSPKYLFRKEGQNVTLSCEQNLNHDAMYWYRQDPGQGLRLIYYSQIVNDFQKGDIAEGYSVSREKKESFPLTVTSAQKNPTAFYLCASSIGLNNEQFFGPGTRLTVL.

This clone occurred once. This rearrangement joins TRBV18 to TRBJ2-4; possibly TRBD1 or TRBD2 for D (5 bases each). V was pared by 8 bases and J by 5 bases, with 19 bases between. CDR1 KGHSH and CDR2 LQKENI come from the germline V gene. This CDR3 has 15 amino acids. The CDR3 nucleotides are TGTGCCAGCGGGTCCGGGACCGGACGCCAAAACATTCAGTACTTC. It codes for CASGSGTGRQNIQYF. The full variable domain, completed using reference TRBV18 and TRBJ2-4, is NAGVMQNPRHLVRRRGQEARLRCSPMKGHSHVYWYRQLPEEGLKFMVYLQKENIIDESGMPKERFSAEFPKEGPSILRIQQVVRGDSAAYFCASGSGTGRQNIQYFGAGTRLSVL.

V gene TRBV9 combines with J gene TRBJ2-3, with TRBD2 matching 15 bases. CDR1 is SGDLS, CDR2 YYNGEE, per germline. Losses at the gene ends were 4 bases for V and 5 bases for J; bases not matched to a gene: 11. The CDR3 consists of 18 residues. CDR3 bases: TGTGCCAGCAGCTTAGGGACTAGCGGGAGGCGGTTGGGAGATACGCAGTATTTT. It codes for CASSLGTSGRRLGDTQYF.

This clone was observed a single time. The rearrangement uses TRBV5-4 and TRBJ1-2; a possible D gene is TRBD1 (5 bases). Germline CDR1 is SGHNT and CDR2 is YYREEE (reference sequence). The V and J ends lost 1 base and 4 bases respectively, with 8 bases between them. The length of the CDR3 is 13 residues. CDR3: CASSLNGAYGYTF. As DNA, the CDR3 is TGTGCCAGCAGCTTGAACGGGGCCTATGGCTACACCTTC.

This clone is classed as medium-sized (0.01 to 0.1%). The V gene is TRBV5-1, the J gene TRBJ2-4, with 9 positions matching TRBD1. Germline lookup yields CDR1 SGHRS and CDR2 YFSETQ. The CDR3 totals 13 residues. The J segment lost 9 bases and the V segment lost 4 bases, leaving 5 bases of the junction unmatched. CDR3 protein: CASSRDRESIQYF. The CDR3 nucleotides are TGCGCCAGCAGCAGGGACAGGGAAAGCATTCAGTACTTC. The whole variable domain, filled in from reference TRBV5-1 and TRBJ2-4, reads KAGVTQTPRYLIKTRGQQVTLSCSPISGHRSVSWYQQTPGQGLQFLFEYFSETQRNKGNFPGRFSGRQFSNSRSEMNVSTLELGDSALYLCASSRDRESIQYFGAGTRLSVL.

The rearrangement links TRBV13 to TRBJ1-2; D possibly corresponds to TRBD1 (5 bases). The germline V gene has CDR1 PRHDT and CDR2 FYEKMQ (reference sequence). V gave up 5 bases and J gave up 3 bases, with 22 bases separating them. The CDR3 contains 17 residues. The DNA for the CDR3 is TGTGCCAGCAGCCCCAGAGGCAGGGCATCGGGTGACTATGGCTACACCTTC. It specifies CASSPRGRASGDYGYTF. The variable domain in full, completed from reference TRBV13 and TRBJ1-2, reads AAGVIQSPRHLIKEKRETATLKCYPIPRHDTVYWYQQGPGQDPQFLISFYEKMQSDKGSIPDRFSAQQFSDYHSELNMSSLELGDSALYFCASSPRGRASGDYGYTFGSGTRLTVV.

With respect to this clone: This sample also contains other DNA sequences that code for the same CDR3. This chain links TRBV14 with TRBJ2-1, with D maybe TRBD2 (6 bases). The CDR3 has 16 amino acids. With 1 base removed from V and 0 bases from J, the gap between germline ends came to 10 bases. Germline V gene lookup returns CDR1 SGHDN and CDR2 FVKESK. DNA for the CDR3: TGTGCCAGCAGCCAAGTTGCGGGGAGCTCCTACAATGAGCAGTTCTTC. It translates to CASSQVAGSSYNEQFF.

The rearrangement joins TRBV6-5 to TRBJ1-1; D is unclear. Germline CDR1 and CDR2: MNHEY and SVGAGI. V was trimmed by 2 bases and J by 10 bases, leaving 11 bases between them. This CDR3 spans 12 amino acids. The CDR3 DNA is TGTGCCAGCAGTTACCCCAGGTCCGTAGCTTTCTTT. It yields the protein CASSYPRSVAFF.

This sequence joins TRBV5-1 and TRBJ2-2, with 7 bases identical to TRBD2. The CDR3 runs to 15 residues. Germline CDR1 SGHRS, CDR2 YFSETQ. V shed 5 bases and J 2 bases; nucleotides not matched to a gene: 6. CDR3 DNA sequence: TGCGCCAGCAGATGGACGGGGGGAAACACCGGGGAGCTGTTTTTT. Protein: CASRWTGGNTGELFF.

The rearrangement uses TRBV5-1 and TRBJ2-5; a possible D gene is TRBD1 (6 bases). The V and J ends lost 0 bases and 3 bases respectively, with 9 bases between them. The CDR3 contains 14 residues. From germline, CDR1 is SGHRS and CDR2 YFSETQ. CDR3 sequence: CASSLGTVEETQYF. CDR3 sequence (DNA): TGCGCCAGCAGCTTGGGGACAGTCGAAGAGACCCAGTACTTC. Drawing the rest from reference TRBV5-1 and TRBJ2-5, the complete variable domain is KAGVTQTPRYLIKTRGQQVTLSCSPISGHRSVSWYQQTPGQGLQFLFEYFSETQRNKGNFPGRFSGRQFSNSRSEMNVSTLELGDSALYLCASSLGTVEETQYFGPGTRLLVL.

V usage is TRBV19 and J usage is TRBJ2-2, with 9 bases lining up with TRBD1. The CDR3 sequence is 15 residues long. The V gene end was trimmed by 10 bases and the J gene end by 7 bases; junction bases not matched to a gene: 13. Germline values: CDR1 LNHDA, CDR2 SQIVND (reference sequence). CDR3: CATHRTGEDIGELFF. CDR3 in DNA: TGTGCCACCCATCGGACAGGGGAGGATATCGGGGAGCTGTTTTTT.

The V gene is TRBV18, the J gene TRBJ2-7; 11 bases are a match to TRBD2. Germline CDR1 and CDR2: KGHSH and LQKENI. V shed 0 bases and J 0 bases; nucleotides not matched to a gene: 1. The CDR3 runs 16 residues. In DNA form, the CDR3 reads TGTGCCAGCTCACCACCTCTAGCGGGGGGCTCCTACGAGCAGTACTTC. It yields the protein CASSPPLAGGSYEQYF.

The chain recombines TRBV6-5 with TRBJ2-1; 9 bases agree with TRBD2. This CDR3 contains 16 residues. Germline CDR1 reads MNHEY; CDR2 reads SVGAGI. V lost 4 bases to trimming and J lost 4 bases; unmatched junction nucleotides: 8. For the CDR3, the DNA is TGTGCCAGCAGTTTTCTCGGGACTAGCCTATACAATGAGCAGTTCTTC. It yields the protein CASSFLGTSLYNEQFF.

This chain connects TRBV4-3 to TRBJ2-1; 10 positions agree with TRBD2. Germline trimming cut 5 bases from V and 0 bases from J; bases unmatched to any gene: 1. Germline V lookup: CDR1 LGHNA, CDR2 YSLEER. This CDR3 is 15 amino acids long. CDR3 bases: TGCGCCAGCAGCAAGCGGGAGGGCTCCTACAATGAGCAGTTCTTC. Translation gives CASSKREGSYNEQFF.

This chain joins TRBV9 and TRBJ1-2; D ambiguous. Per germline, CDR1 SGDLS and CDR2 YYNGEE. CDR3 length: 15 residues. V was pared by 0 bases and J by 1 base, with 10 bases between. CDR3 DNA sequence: TGTGCCAGCAGCGTAGGGACGGAGGGTAACTATGGCTACACCTTC. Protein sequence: CASSVGTEGNYGYTF.

The DNA for the CDR3 is TGTGCCAGCAGTGGCGTAGCGTCCTCCTACGAGCAGTACTTC. Residues: CASSGVASSYEQYF. This chain joins TRBV2 and TRBJ2-7; possible D gene TRBD2, 5 bases. This CDR3 has 14 amino acids. CDR1 is SNHLY and CDR2 is FYNNEI in the germline V gene. Trimming took 4 bases from V and 0 from J, leaving 10 bases between them.

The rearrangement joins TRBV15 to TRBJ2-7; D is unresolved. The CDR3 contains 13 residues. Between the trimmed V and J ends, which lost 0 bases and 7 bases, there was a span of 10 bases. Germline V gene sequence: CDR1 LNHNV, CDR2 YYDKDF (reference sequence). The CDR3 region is CATSRDHLQEQYF. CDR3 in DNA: TGTGCCACCAGCAGAGATCACCTCCAAGAGCAGTACTTC.

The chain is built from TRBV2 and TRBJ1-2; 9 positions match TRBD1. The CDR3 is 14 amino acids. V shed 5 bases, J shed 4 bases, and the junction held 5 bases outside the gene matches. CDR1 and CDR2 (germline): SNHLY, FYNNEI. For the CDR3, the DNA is TGTGCCAGCAGTCAACAGGGGGCGGGCTATGGCTACACCTTC. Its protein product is CASSQQGAGYGYTF.

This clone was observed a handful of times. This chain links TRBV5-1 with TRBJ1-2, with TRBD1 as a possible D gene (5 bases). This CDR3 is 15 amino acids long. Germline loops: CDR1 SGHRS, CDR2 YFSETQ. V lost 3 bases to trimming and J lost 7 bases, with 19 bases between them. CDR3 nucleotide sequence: TGCGCCAGCAGCTCAGAACGAGACGGGAGGGGTGGCTACACCTTC. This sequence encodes CASSSERDGRGGYTF.

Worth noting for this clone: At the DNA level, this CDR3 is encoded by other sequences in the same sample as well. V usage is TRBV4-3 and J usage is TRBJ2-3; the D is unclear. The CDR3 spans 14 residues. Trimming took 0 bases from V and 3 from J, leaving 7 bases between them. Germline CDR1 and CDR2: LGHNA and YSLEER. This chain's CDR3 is CASSQDTGTDTQYF. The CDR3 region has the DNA TGCGCCAGCAGCCAAGATACCGGGACAGATACGCAGTATTTT.